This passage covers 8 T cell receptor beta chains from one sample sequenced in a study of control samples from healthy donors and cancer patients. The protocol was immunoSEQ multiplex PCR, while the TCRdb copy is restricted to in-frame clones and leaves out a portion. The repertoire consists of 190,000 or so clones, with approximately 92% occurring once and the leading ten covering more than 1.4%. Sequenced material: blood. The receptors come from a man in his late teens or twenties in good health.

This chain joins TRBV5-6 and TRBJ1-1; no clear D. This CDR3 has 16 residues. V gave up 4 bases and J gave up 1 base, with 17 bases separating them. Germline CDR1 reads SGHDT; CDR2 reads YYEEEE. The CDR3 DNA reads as TGTGCCAGCAGCCCCGCTTGGGTGCTCGGGAACACTGAAGCTTTCTTT. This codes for CASSPAWVLGNTEAFF.

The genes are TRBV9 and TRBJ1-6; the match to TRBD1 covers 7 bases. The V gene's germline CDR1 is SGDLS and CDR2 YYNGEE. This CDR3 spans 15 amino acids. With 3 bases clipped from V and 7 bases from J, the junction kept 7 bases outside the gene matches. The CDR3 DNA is TGTGCCAGCAGCGAAGGGGGCCAAGCCAATTCACCCCTCCACTTT. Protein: CASSEGGQANSPLHF.

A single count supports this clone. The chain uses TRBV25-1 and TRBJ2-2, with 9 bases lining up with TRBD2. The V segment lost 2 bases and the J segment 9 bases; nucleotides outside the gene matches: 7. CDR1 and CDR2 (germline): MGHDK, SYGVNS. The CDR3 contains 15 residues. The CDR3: CASSEQPRGGRELFF. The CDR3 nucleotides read TGTGCCAGCAGTGAACAACCGCGGGGGGGCCGGGAGCTGTTTTTT.

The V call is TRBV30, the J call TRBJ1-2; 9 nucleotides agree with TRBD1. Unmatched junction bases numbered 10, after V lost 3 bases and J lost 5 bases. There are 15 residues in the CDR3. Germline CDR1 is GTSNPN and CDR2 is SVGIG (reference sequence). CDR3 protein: CAWREDRGFGYGYTF. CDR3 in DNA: TGTGCCTGGAGGGAGGACAGGGGTTTCGGGTATGGCTACACCTTC.

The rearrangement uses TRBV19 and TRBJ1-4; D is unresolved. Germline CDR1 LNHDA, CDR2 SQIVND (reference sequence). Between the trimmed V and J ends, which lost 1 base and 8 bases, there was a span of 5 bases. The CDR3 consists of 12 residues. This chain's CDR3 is CASSIAAEKLFF. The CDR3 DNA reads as TGTGCCAGTAGTATAGCCGCGGAAAAACTGTTTTTT.

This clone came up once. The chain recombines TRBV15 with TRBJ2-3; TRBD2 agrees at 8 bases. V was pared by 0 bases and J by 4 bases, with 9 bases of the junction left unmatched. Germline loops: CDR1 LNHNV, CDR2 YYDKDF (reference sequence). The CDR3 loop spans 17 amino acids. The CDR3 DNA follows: TGTGCCACCAGCAGAGATGGGATCTCCGGGGGGGCAGATACGCAGTATTTT. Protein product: CATSRDGISGGADTQYF. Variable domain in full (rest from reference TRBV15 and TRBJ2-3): DAMVIQNPRYQVTQFGKPVTLSCSQTLNHNVMYWYQQKSSQAPKLLFHYYDKDFNNEADTPDNFQSRRPNTSFCFLDIRSPGLGDTAMYLCATSRDGISGGADTQYFGPGTRLTVL.

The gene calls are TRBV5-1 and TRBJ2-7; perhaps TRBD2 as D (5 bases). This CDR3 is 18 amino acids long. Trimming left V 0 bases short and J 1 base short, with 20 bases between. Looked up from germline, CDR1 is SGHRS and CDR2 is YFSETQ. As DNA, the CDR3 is TGCGCCAGCAGCTTGGACCTAGCTGGACGGTTAGGGTCCTACGAGCAGTACTTC. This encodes CASSLDLAGRLGSYEQYF.

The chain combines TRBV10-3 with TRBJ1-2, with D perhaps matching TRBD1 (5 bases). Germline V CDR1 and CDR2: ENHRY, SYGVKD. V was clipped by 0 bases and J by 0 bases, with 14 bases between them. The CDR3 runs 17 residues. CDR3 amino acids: CAISESTAGQANYGYTF. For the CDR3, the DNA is TGTGCCATCAGTGAGTCGACGGCAGGGCAAGCTAACTATGGCTACACCTTC.